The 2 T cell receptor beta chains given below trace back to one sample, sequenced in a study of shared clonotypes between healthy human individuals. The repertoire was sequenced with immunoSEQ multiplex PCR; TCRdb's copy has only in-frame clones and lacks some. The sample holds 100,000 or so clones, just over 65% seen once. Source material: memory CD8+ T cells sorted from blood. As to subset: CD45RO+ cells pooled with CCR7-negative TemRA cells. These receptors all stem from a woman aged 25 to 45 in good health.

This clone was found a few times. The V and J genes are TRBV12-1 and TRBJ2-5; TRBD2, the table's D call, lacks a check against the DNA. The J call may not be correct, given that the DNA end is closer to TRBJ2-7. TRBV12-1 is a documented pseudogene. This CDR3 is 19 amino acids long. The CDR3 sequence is CASRYRGARGASGSYEQYF. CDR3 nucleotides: TGTGCCAGCAGGTACCGCGGGGCCCGAGGGGCTAGCGGATCCTACGAGCAGTACTTC.

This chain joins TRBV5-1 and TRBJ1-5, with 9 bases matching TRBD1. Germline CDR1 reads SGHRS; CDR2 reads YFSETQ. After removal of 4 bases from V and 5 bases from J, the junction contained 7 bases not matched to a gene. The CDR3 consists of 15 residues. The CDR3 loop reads CASSLGQGTDQPQHF. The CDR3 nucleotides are TGCGCCAGCAGCCTGGGACAGGGTACGGATCAGCCCCAGCATTTT.